A single sample is the source of the 25 T cell receptor beta chains below, sequenced in a study of human T cells and chemical hapten exposure. A single record per CDR3 protein comes from TCRdb applying MiXCR to the RACE reads. The sample holds tens of thousands of distinct CDR3 sequences, about a tenth seen once. Time point given: pre-sensitization, week 0. This sample's treatment: therapeutic diphenylcyclopropenone sensitization with weekly scalp DPC. The sample consisted of whole blood, taken in connection with sensitization to the hapten diphenylcyclopropenone (DPC). All receptors derive from a woman aged 40 to 55 with alopecia areata. Some clones in this sample may be carry-over from other donors' samples.

This clonotype has a count of ten or more. The CDR3 is CASLPHRGRDTEAFF. CDR3 bases: TGTGCCAGCCTCCCGCACAGGGGGCGAGACACTGAAGCTTTCTTT. The V and J genes are TRBV6-5 and TRBJ1-1; TRBD1 aligns across 9 bases. The CDR3 contains 15 residues. The V and J ends lost 8 bases and 3 bases, in that order; junction bases with no gene match: 10. Germline V gene sequence: CDR1 MNHEY, CDR2 SVGAGI.

There are many counts of this clonotype. This rearrangement joins TRBV6-1 to TRBJ2-7, with 8 bases identical to TRBD2. This CDR3 spans 15 amino acids. V trimming: 2 bases; J trimming: 0 bases; junction bases outside the gene matches: 3. Germline loops: CDR1 MNHNS, CDR2 SASEGT. CDR3 sequence (DNA): TGTGCCAGCAGTGAAACTAGCGGAGCCTCCTACGAGCAGTACTTC. It is translated as CASSETSGASYEQYF.

This clonotype occurred a few times. The chain recombines TRBV5-4 with TRBJ2-3, with D maybe TRBD1 (6 bases). There are 16 residues in the CDR3. CDR1 is SGHNT and CDR2 is YYREEE in the germline V gene (reference sequence). V gave up 4 bases and J gave up 1 base, with 16 bases separating them. The CDR3 nucleotides read TGTGCCAGCAGCGCGACAGGTCGACCGGGCACAGATACGCAGTATTTT. Its protein product is CASSATGRPGTDTQYF.

The J gene is TRBJ2-1, the V gene TRBV5-8; D unclear. The V gene lost 4 bases and the J gene lost 0 bases, with 11 bases spanning the gap. CDR3 size: 15 residues. The germline CDR1 and CDR2 sequences are SGHTS and YDEGEE. The CDR3 here is CASSRGRSSYNEQFF. CDR3 in DNA: TGTGCCAGCAGCCGTGGACGGAGCTCCTACAATGAGCAGTTCTTC.

This clonotype has at least ten counts. CDR3 in DNA: TGTGCTAGTGGTTTATGGGAATTTCCGTCCGGGGAGCTGTTTTTT. Encoded protein: CASGLWEFPSGELFF. The V gene is TRBV12-5, the J gene TRBJ2-2; D unresolved. V lost 3 bases and J 6 bases, leaving 14 bases between the germline ends. Germline assignment: CDR1 LGHNT and CDR2 FRNRAP. This CDR3 spans 15 amino acids.

This clonotype was recorded many times. This rearrangement joins TRBV5-6 to TRBJ1-1, with D hard to call. The V end was cut by 4 bases, the J end by 7 bases, with 11 bases between. CDR3 length equals 12 residues. Per germline, CDR1 SGHDT and CDR2 YYEEEE. Here the CDR3 reads CASSLAINEAFF. The CDR3 bases are TGTGCCAGCAGCCTGGCCATAAATGAAGCTTTCTTT.

This clonotype was observed many times. The J gene is TRBJ2-7, the V gene TRBV28; either TRBD1 or TRBD2 may fit D (5 bases each). Trimming removed 10 bases at V and 1 base at J, with 20 bases between. Germline CDR1 reads MDHEN; CDR2 reads SYDVKM. The CDR3 consists of 15 residues. The CDR3 bases are TGTGCCACACATACTACCGGGACCCTATCCTACGAGCAGTACTTC. Translating gives CATHTTGTLSYEQYF. Together with reference TRBV28 and TRBJ2-7, the CDR3 gives the full variable domain: DVKVTQSSRYLVKRTGEKVFLECVQDMDHENMFWYRQDPGLGLRLIYFSYDVKMKEKGDIPEGYSVSREKKERFSLILESASTNQTSMYLCATHTTGTLSYEQYFGPGTRLTVT.

This clonotype was counted only a few times. This chain joins TRBV18 and TRBJ2-3, with 9 bases aligning to TRBD2. The ends lost 2 bases at V and 2 bases at J; junction bases unmatched: 5. The CDR3 is 16 amino acids. Germline loops: CDR1 KGHSH, CDR2 LQKENI. The CDR3 nucleotides read TGTGCCAGCTCACCAGCGGCTAGCGGGATCACAGATACGCAGTATTTT. Translation gives CASSPAASGITDTQYF.

This clonotype was counted many times. This rearrangement joins TRBV6-1 to TRBJ2-6; 11 positions match TRBD2. This CDR3 spans 17 amino acids. CDR1 and CDR2 (germline): MNHNS, SASEGT. The ends lost 4 bases at V and 2 bases at J; junction bases unmatched: 4. CDR3 nucleotides: TGTGCCAGCAGTGCTATGACTAGCGGGGCTGGGGCCAACGTCCTGACTTTC. Protein: CASSAMTSGAGANVLTF.

This clonotype was observed a few times. The CDR3 here is CASSLPTSGGPDEQFF. The CDR3 DNA is TGTGCCAGCAGCCTCCCGACTAGCGGGGGGCCCGATGAGCAGTTCTTC. This rearrangement joins TRBV14 to TRBJ2-1; 13 bases match TRBD2. The CDR3 length is 16 residues. After removal of 4 bases from V and 8 bases from J, the junction contained 8 bases not matched to a gene. The germline gives CDR1 SGHDN, CDR2 FVKESK.

This clonotype was picked up many times. This rearrangement joins TRBV7-2 to TRBJ2-6, with D possibly matching TRBD1 (5 bases). The CDR3 length is 18 residues. In germline, CDR1 is SGHTA, CDR2 FQGNSA. V lost 1 base and J lost 3, with 16 bases in between. This CDR3 reads CASSLDRQGVVGANVLTF. DNA for the CDR3: TGTGCCAGCAGCTTAGATAGGCAGGGTGTCGTTGGGGCCAACGTCCTGACTTTC. The complete variable domain, with remaining parts taken from reference TRBV7-2 and TRBJ2-6, reads GAGVSQSPSNKVTEKGKDVELRCDPISGHTALYWYRQSLGQGLEFLIYFQGNSAPDKSGLPSDRFSAERTGGSVSTLTIQRTQQEDSAVYLCASSLDRQGVVGANVLTFGAGSRLTVL.

This clonotype was seen ten or more times. J is TRBJ2-7 and V is TRBV29-1; 7 bases map to TRBD1. J was trimmed by 5 bases and V by 6 bases; bases with no gene match: 10. Germline assignment: CDR1 SQVTM and CDR2 ANQGSEA. The CDR3 covers 13 residues. Written as DNA, the CDR3 is TGCAGCGTGGTATGGGGACAGAAGCACGAGCAGTACTTC. This encodes CSVVWGQKHEQYF.

J is TRBJ2-1 and V is TRBV5-1; D gene unclear. Germline values: CDR1 SGHRS, CDR2 YFSETQ. The V gene lost 1 base and the J gene lost 0 bases, with 8 bases spanning the gap. This CDR3 has 15 residues. DNA for the CDR3: TGCGCCAGCAGCTTGAGAAGGCCCTCCTACAATGAGCAGTTCTTC. Amino acids: CASSLRRPSYNEQFF.

V is TRBV30 and J is TRBJ1-1; 9 nucleotides align to TRBD1. Germline V gene lookup returns CDR1 GTSNPN and CDR2 SVGIG (reference sequence). J gave up 1 base and V 5 bases, and 11 bases lay outside the gene matches. This CDR3 has 16 residues. CDR3 loop: CAWGTGTGLGNTEAFF. The CDR3 DNA reads as TGTGCCTGGGGAACCGGGACAGGGTTAGGGAACACTGAAGCTTTCTTT. Full variable domain (rest looked up from reference TRBV30 and TRBJ1-1): SQTIHQWPATLVQPVGSPLSLECTVEGTSNPNLYWYRQAAGRGLQLLFYSVGIGQISSEVPQNLSASRPQDRQFILSSKKLLLSDSGFYLCAWGTGTGLGNTEAFFGQGTRLTVV.

This clonotype was seen only a few times. The rearrangement uses TRBV9 and TRBJ2-3; 15 bases line up with TRBD2. Germline CDR1 is SGDLS and CDR2 is YYNGEE. Losses at the gene ends were 4 bases for V and 4 bases for J; bases not matched to a gene: 4. This CDR3 region has 16 residues. The CDR3 spells CASSLRTSGGADTQYF. In DNA form, the CDR3 reads TGTGCCAGCAGCCTACGGACTAGCGGGGGGGCAGATACGCAGTATTTT.

This clonotype has more than one count but fewer than ten. The V gene is TRBV20-1, the J gene TRBJ1-5; D unclear. This CDR3 has 13 amino acids. V was clipped by 2 bases and J by 3 bases, with 8 bases between them. Germline lookup yields CDR1 DFQATT and CDR2 SNEGSKA (reference sequence). CDR3 amino acids: CSARLGYNQPQHF. Written as DNA, the CDR3 is TGCAGTGCTAGACTCGGCTACAATCAGCCCCAGCATTTT.

This clonotype was detected many times. This sequence joins TRBV29-1 and TRBJ2-7; the D call may be TRBD1 or TRBD2 (5 bases each). Germline CDR1 reads SQVTM; CDR2 reads ANQGSEA. Trimming pared 1 base from V and 3 bases from J, leaving 19 bases between. This CDR3 is built from 16 residues. This CDR3 is CSVEVGVPGTDYEQYF. DNA for the CDR3: TGCAGCGTTGAAGTAGGGGTCCCAGGGACCGACTACGAGCAGTACTTC.

This clonotype was counted ten times or more. This chain joins TRBV27 and TRBJ2-1; D might be TRBD2 (5 bases). Germline V gene sequence: CDR1 MNHEY, CDR2 SMNVEV (reference sequence). The CDR3 has 12 amino acids. V was clipped by 7 bases and J by 4 bases, with 8 bases between them. The CDR3, as DNA: TGTGCCAGCACGGGCGGGTACAATGAGCAGTTCTTC. Protein product: CASTGGYNEQFF.

The chain joins TRBV20-1 to TRBJ1-2; no firm D call. The germline V gene has CDR1 DFQATT and CDR2 SNEGSKA (reference sequence). Trimming cost V 3 bases and J 0 bases, with 11 bases left between them. The CDR3 consists of 14 residues. CDR3 DNA: TGCAGTGCTAGGGTCCTCAGTACTAACTATGGCTACACCTTC. Translating gives CSARVLSTNYGYTF.

The chain joins TRBV29-1 to TRBJ2-7, with 10 bases aligning to TRBD1. This CDR3 contains 14 residues. V was pared by 1 base and J by 3 bases, with 3 bases of the junction left unmatched. From germline, CDR1 is SQVTM and CDR2 ANQGSEA. CDR3 DNA sequence: TGCAGCGTTGAAGGGAGGGACAGGGGCTACGAGCAGTACTTC. Its translation: CSVEGRDRGYEQYF.

This clonotype showed up just a few times. The chain carries TRBV6-5 and TRBJ2-2; 7 nucleotides match TRBD1. Germline trimming cut 6 bases from V and 5 bases from J; bases unmatched to any gene: 6. CDR1 and CDR2 from the germline V gene are MNHEY and SVGAGI. The CDR3 has 14 amino acids. The CDR3 bases are TGTGCCAGCAGACGCGTCAGGGGGACCGGGGAGCTGTTTTTT. This sequence encodes CASRRVRGTGELFF.

The chain couples TRBV6-6 to TRBJ1-1; the match to TRBD1 covers 9 bases. J gave up 1 base and V 1 base, and 10 bases lay outside the gene matches. This CDR3 contains 18 residues. Germline V gene lookup returns CDR1 MNHNY and CDR2 SVGAGI (reference sequence). CDR3 DNA: TGTGCCAGCAGTTACTGGACCGGGACAGGGAGTGCGAACACTGAAGCTTTCTTT. Amino acids: CASSYWTGTGSANTEAFF.

This clonotype was counted many times. The CDR3 nucleotides read TGTGCCAGCAGCAAAGCGCTTTCGGGGACAGGCTCCTACGAGCAGTACTTC. This translates into CASSKALSGTGSYEQYF. V gene TRBV21-1 combines with J gene TRBJ2-7; no DNA check was done on the table's D call, TRBD1. TRBV21-1 is a pseudogene locus. The CDR3 is 17 residues long.

This clonotype was detected ten times or more. The V and J genes are TRBV28 and TRBJ1-2, with D perhaps matching TRBD1 (5 bases). The CDR3 is 14 amino acids. Germline lookup yields CDR1 MDHEN and CDR2 SYDVKM. Trimming removed 5 bases from V and 1 base from J, with 11 bases in between. CDR3 amino acids: CASSPLGGNYGYTF. CDR3 coding DNA: TGTGCCAGCAGTCCCCTCGGGGGTAACTATGGCTACACCTTC.

This clonotype appeared many times. The chain recombines TRBV6-4 with TRBJ2-1; a possible D gene is TRBD1 (5 bases). The germline V gene encodes CDR1 MRHNA and CDR2 SNTAGT. CDR3 size: 16 residues. Trimming shortened V by 0 bases and J by 1 base, and 10 bases separated the two germline ends. CDR3 bases: TGTGCCAGCAGTGACTCAGCGACAGTTTCCTACAATGAGCAGTTCTTC. Translated, it gives CASSDSATVSYNEQFF.